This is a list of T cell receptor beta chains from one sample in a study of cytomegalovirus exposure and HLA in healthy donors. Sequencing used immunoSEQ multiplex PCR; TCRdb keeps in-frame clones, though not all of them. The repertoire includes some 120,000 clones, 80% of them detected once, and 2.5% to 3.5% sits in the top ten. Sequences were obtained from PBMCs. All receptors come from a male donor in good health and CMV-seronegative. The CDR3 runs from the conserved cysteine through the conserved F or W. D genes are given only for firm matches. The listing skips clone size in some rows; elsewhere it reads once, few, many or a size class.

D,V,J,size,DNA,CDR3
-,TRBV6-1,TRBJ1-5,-,TGTGCCAGCAGTGAAGGGGGTGAGGGTCGGCATTTT,CASSEGGEGRHF
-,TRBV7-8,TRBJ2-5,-,TGTGCCAGCAGCTTAGTGGGAGGTCGTCCTACGGAGCAGTACTTC,CASSLVGGRPTEQYF
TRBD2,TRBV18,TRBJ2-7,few,TGTGCCAGCTCCACCAGCGGGATGCCTATCGAGCAGTACTTC,CASSTSGMPIEQYF
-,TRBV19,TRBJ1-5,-,TGTGCCAGTAGTACAACGACGGCGGGCAATCAGCCCCAGCATTTT,CASSTTTAGNQPQHF
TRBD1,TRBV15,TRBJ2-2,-,TGTGCCACCAGCCGCCGGGACAGGGGCACCGGGGAGCTGTTTTTT,CATSRRDRGTGELFF
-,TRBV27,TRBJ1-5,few,TGTGCCAGCAGCTCTCTCACCTATACCAATCAGCCCCAGCATTTT,CASSSLTYTNQPQHF
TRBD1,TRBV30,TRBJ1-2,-,TGTGCCTGGAGTGGGGACAGGGTTAACTATGGCTACACCTTC,CAWSGDRVNYGYTF
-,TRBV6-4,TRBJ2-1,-,TGTGCCAGCAAGTCAGGGGAGAGTGGTGAGCAGTTCTTC,CASKSGESGEQFF
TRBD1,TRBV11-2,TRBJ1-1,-,TGTGCCAGCAGCTACAGGGGACGGAACACTGAAGCTTTCTTT,CASSYRGRNTEAFF
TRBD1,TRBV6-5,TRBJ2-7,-,TGTGCCAGCAGGGACAGGGGCGCGTCCTACGAGCAGTACTTC,CASRDRGASYEQYF
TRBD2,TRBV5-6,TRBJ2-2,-,TGTGCCAGCAGCCAAGGACTAGCGGGAGACACCGGGGAGCTGTTTTTT,CASSQGLAGDTGELFF
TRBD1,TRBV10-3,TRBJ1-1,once,TGTGCCATCAGAATTACCCGGGACAGGGGGCGTAACACTGAAGCTTTCTTT,CAIRITRDRGRNTEAFF
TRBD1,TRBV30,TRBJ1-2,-,TGTGCCTGGAGAGGACAGGGCGCGTATGGCTACACCTTC,CAWRGQGAYGYTF
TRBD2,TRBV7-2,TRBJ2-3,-,TGTGCCAGCAGCTTAGGCGTAGCGGGGGGGCCGACGGATACGCAGTATTTT,CASSLGVAGGPTDTQYF
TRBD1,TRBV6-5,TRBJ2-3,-,TGTGCCAGCTCTCCCGGGACAGGGGGCACAGATACGCAGTATTTT,CASSPGTGGTDTQYF
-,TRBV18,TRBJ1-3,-,TGTGCCAGCTCCCCAGCGGATCGTTCTGGAAACACCATATATTTT,CASSPADRSGNTIYF
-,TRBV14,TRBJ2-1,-,TGTGCCAGCAGCCAAGAGGGGGGCTCCTACAATGAGCAGTTCTTC,CASSQEGGSYNEQFF
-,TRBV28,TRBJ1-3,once,TGTGCCAGCAGTCTACAGGTCTCTGGAAACACCATATATTTT,CASSLQVSGNTIYF
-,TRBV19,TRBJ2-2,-,TGTGCCAGTAGTCCCCGGGGGACTACCGGGGAGCTGTTTTTT,CASSPRGTTGELFF
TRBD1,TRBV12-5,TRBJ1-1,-,TGTGCTAGTGATCACGATCAGGGGGCGGACACTGAAGCTTTCTTT,CASDHDQGADTEAFF
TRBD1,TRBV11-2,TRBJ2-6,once,TGTGCCAGCAGCAATACCCGGGACAGGCGCTCTGGGGCCAACGTCCTGACTTTC,CASSNTRDRRSGANVLTF
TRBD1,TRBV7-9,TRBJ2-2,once,TGTGCCAGCAGCTCAGATCCAGGGGGCTTGGCCGGGGAGCTGTTTTTT,CASSSDPGGLAGELFF
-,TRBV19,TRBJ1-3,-,TGTGCCAGCAGATCTCCCCCTGGAAACACCATATATTTT,CASRSPPGNTIYF
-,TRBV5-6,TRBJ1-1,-,TGTGCCAGCAGCATCCTGACACAGGGCACTGAAGCTTTCTTT,CASSILTQGTEAFF
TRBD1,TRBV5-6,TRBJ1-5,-,TGTGCCAGCAGCTTCGGGACAGCTAGCAATCAGCCCCAGCATTTT,CASSFGTASNQPQHF
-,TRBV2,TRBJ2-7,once,TGTGCCAGCTTAGCCAGTACTTACGAGCAGTACTTC,CASLASTYEQYF